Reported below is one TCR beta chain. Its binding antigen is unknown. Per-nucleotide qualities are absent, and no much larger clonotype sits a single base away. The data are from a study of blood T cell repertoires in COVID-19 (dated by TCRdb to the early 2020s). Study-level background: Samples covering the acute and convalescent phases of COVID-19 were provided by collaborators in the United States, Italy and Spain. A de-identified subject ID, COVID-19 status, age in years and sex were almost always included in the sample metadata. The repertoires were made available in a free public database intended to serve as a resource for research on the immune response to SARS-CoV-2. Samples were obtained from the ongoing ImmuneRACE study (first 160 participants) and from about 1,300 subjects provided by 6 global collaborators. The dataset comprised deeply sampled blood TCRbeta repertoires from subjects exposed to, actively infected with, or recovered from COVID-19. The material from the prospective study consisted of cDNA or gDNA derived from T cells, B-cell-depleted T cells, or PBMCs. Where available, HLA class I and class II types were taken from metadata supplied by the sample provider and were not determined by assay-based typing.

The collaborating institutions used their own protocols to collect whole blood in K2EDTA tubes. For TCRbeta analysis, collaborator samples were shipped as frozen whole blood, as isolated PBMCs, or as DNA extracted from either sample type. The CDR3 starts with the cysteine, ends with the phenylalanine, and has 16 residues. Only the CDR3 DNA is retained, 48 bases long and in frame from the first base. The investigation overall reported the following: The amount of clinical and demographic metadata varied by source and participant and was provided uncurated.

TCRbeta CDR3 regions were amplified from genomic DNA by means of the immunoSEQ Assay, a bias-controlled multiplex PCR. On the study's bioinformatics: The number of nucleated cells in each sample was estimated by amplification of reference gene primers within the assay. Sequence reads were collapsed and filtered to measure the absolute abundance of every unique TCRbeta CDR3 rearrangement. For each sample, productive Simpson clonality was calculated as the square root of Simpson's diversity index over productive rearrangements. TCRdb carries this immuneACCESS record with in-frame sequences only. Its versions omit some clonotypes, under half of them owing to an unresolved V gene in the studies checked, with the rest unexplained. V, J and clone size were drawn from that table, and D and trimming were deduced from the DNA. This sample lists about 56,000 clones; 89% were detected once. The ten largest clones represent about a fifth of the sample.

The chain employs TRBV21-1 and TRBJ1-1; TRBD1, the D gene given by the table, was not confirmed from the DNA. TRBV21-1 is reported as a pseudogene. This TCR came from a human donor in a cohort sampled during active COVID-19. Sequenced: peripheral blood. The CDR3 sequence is CASSKALTGARTEAFF. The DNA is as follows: TGTGCCAGCAGCAAAGCGCTTACAGGGGCCCGCACTGAAGCTTTCTTT.